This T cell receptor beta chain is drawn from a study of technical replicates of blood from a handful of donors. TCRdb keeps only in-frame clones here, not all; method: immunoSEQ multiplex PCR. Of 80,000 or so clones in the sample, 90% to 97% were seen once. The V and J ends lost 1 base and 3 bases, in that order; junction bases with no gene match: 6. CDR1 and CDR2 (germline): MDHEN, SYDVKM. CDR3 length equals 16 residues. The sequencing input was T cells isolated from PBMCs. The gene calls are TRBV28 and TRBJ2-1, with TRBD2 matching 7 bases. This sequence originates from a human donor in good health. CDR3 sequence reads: CASSLFAGVSYNEQFF. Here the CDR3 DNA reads TGTGCCAGCAGTTTATTCGCGGGGGTTAGCTACAATGAGCAGTTCTTC.